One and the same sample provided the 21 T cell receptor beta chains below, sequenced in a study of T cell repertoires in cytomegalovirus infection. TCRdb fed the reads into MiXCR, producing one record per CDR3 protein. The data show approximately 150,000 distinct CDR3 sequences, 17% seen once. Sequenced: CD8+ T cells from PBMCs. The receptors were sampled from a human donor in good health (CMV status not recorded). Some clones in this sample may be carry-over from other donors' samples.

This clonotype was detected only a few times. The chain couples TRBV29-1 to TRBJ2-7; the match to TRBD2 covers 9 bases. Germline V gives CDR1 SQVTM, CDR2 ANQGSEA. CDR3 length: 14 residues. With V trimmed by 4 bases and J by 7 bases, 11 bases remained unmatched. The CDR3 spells CSVGLAGIEGEQYF. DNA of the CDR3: TGCAGCGTTGGGCTAGCGGGAATAGAGGGGGAGCAGTACTTC.

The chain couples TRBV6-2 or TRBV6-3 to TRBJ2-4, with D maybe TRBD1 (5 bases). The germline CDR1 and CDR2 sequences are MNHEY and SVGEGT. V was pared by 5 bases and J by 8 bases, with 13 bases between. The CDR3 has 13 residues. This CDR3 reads CASSPRDLDIQYF. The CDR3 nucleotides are TGTGCCAGCAGTCCCAGGGATCTAGACATTCAGTACTTC.

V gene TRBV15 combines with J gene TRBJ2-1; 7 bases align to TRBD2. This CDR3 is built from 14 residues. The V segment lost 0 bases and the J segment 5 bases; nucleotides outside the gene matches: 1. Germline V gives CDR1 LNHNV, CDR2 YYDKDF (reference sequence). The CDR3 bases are TGTGCCACCAGCAGAGAGCTAGCGGACAATGAGCAGTTCTTC. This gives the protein CATSRELADNEQFF.

CDR3: CASRRGDSHTEAFF. Written as DNA, the CDR3 is TGTGCCAGCAGAAGGGGGGACAGCCACACTGAAGCTTTCTTT. The chain combines TRBV7-2 with TRBJ1-1, with 7 nucleotides matching TRBD1. Germline-derived CDR1 and CDR2 are SGHTA and FQGNSA. V lost 6 bases and J lost 3; bases outside the gene matches: 7. CDR3 size: 14 residues.

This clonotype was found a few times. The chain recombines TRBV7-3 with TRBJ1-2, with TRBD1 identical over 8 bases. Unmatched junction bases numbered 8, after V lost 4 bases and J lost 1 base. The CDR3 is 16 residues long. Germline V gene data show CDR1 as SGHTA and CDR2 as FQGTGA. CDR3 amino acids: CASSSHGTGDNYGYTF. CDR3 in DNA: TGTGCCAGCAGCTCGCACGGGACAGGCGATAACTATGGCTACACCTTC.

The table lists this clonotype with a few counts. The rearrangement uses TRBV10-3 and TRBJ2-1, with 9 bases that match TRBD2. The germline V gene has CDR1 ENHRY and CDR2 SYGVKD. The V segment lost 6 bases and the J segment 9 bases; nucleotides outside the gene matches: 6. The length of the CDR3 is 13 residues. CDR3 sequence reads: CAIRVAGEGEQFF. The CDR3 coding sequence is TGTGCCATCAGAGTAGCGGGAGAGGGTGAGCAGTTCTTC.

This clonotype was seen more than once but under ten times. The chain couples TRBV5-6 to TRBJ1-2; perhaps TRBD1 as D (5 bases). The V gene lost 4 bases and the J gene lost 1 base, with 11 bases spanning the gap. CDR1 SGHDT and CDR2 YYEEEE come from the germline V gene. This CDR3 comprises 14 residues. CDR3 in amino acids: CASSRADNNYGYTF. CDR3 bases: TGTGCCAGCAGCCGAGCGGACAATAACTATGGCTACACCTTC.

CDR3: CASSQEGGSPPSETQYF. CDR3 in DNA: TGCGCCAGCAGCCAAGAGGGGGGATCCCCACCATCAGAGACCCAGTACTTC. The chain links TRBV4-3 to TRBJ2-5, with a tentative D call TRBD2 (6 bases). Trimming removed 0 bases at V and 4 bases at J, with 18 bases between. The V gene's germline CDR1 is LGHNA and CDR2 YSLEER. The CDR3 is 17 amino acids.

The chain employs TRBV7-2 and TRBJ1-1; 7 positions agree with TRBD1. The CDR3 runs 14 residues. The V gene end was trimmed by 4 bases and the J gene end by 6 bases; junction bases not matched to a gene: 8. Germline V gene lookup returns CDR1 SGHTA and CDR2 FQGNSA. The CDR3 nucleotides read TGTGCCAGCAGCTCCGACACAGGGGAACCTGAAGCTTTCTTT. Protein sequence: CASSSDTGEPEAFF.

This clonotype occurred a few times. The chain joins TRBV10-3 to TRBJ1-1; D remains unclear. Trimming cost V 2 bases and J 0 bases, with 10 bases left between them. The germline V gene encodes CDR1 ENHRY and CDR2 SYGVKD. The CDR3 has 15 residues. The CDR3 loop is CAISEVVGMNTEAFF. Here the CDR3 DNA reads TGTGCCATCAGTGAGGTAGTAGGTATGAACACTGAAGCTTTCTTT.

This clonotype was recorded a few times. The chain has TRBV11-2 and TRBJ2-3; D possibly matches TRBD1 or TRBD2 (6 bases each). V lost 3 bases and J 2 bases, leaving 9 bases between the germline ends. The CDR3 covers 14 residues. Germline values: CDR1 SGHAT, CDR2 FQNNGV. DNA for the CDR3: TGTGCCAGCAGCTTCGGGGGCCTCACAGATACGCAGTATTTT. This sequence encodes CASSFGGLTDTQYF.

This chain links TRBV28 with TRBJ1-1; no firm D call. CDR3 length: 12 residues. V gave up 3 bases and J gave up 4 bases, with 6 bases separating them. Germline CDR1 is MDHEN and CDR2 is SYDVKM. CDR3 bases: TGTGCCAGCAGTTTTTGGGGCACTGAAGCTTTCTTT. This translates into CASSFWGTEAFF.

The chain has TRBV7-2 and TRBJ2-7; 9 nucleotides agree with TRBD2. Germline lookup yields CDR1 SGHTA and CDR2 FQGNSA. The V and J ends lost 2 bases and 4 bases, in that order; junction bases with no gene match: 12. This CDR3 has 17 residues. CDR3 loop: CASSLLQSGGPYYEQYF. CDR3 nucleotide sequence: TGTGCCAGCAGCTTACTCCAAAGCGGGGGGCCCTATTACGAGCAGTACTTC.

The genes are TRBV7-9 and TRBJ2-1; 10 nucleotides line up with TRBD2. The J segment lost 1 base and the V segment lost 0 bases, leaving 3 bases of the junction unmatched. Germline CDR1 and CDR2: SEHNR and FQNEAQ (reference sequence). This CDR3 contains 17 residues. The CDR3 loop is CASSLADSGGSYNEQFF. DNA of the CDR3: TGTGCCAGCAGCTTAGCCGATAGCGGGGGGTCCTACAATGAGCAGTTCTTC.

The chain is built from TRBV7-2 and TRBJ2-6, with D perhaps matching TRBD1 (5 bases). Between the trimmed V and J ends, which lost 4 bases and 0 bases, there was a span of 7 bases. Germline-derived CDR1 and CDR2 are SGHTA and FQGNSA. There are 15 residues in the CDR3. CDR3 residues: CASSSRGSGANVLTF. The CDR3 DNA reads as TGTGCCAGCAGCTCTAGGGGCTCTGGGGCCAACGTCCTGACTTTC.

The CDR3: CASSPGGSGANVLTF. The CDR3 bases are TGTGCCAGCAGTCCAGGGGGCTCCGGGGCCAACGTCCTGACTTTC. V and J are TRBV7-3 and TRBJ2-6; TRBD1 aligns across 8 bases. Germline-derived CDR1 and CDR2 are SGHTA and FQGTGA. The CDR3 runs to 15 residues. The trim removed 6 bases at V and 4 bases at J, leaving 5 bases unmatched.

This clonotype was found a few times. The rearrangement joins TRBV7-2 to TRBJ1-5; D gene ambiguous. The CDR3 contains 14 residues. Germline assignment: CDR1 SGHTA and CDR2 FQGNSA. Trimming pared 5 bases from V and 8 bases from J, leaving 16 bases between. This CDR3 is CASSPDTLEEPQHF. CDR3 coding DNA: TGTGCCAGCAGCCCTGACACTCTGGAGGAGCCCCAGCATTTT.

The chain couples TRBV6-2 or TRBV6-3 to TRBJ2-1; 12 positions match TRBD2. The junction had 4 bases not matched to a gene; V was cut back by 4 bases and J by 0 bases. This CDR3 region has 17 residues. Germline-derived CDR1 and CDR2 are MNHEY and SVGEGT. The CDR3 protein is CASSWSTSGSSYNEQFF. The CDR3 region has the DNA TGTGCCAGCAGTTGGTCGACTAGCGGGAGCTCCTACAATGAGCAGTTCTTC.

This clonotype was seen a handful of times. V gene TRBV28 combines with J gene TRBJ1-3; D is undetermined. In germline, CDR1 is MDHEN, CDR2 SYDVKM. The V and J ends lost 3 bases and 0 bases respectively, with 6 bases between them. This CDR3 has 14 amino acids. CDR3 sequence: CASSFVISGNTIYF. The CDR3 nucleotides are TGTGCCAGCAGTTTCGTCATCTCTGGAAACACCATATATTTT.

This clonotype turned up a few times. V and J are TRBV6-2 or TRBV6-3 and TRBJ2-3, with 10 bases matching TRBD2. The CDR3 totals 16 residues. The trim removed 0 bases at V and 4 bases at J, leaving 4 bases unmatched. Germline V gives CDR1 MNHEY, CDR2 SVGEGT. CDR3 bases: TGTGCCAGCAGTTACTCGGTCCTAGCGGGGGCAGATACGCAGTATTTT. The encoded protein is CASSYSVLAGADTQYF.

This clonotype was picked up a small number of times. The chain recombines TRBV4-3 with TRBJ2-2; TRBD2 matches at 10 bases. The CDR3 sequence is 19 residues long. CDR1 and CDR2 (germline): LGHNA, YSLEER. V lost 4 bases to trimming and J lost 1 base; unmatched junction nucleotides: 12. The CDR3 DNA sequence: TGCGCCAGCAGCCGTGGACTAGCGGAGATAATAGGGAACACCGGGGAGCTGTTTTTT. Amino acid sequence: CASSRGLAEIIGNTGELFF.